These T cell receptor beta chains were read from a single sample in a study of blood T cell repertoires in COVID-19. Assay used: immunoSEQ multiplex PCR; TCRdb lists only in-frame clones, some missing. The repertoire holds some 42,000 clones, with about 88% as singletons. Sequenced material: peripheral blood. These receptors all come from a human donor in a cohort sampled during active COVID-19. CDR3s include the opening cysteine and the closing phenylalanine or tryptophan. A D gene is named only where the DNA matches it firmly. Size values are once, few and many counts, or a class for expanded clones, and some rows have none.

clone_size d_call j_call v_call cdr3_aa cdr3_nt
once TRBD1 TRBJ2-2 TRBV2 CASSTGGIGELFF TGTGCCAGCAGTACAGGGGGTATCGGGGAGCTGTTTTTT
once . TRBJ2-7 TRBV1 CTSSQGMGSSYEQYF TGCACCAGCAGCCAAGGAATGGGGAGCTCCTACGAGCAGTACTTC
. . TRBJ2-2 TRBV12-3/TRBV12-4 CASHEGTPGELFF TGTGCCAGCCATGAAGGGACTCCCGGGGAGCTGTTTTTT
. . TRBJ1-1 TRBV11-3 CASSLRGQYTEAFF TGTGCCAGCAGCTTGCGTGGACAGTACACTGAAGCTTTCTTT
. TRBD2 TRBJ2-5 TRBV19 CASSIAGGLVETQYF TGTGCCAGTAGTATAGCGGGGGGGCTCGTAGAGACCCAGTACTTC
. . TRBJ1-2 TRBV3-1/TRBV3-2 CASSQDRSGEYYGYTF TGTGCCAGCAGCCAAGATAGGTCAGGGGAGTACTATGGCTACACCTTC
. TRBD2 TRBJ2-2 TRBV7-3 CASSLVPLAGGNANTGELFF TGTGCCAGCAGCCTGGTCCCCCTAGCGGGGGGGAACGCGAACACCGGGGAGCTGTTTTTT
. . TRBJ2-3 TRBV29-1 CSAIRTTITDTQYF TGCAGCGCAATAAGGACTACCATCACAGATACGCAGTATTTT
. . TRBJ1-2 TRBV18 CASSPGNSNYGYTF TGTGCCAGCTCACCCGGGAACTCAAACTATGGCTACACCTTC
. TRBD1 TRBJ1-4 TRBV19 CASSDRGVTNEKLFF TGTGCCAGTTCGGACAGGGGGGTAACTAATGAAAAACTGTTTTTT
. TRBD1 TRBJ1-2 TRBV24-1 CATSVGGQGSYGYTF TGTGCCACCAGTGTGGGGGGACAGGGCAGCTATGGCTACACCTTC
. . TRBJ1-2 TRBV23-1 CASSPTQQVPYGYTF TGCGCCAGCAGTCCAACCCAGCAGGTGCCCTATGGCTACACCTTC
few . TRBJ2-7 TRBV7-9 CASSPRTTMGLEQYF TGTGCCAGCAGCCCAAGAACGACTATGGGGTTGGAGCAGTACTTC
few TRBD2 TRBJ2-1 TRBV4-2 CASSQGVTSGGAENEQFF TGTGCCAGCAGCCAAGGGGTCACTAGCGGGGGGGCCGAAAATGAGCAGTTCTTC
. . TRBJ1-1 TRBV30 CAWSAGGFEAFF TGTGCCTGGAGTGCTGGCGGCTTTGAAGCTTTCTTT
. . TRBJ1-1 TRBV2 CASSVLLNTEAFF TGTGCCAGCAGTGTTCTTTTGAACACTGAAGCTTTCTTT
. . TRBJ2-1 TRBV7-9 CASSLSSFHEQFF TGTGCCAGCAGCTTAAGTAGTTTCCATGAGCAGTTCTTC
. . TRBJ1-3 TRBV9 CASSVLAGNTIYF TGTGCCAGCAGCGTTTTAGCCGGAAACACCATATATTTT
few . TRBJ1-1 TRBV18 CASSPWAKAEAFF TGTGCCAGCTCACCATGGGCCAAGGCTGAAGCTTTCTTT
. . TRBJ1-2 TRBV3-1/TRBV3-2 CASSQDLSGGGYTF TGTGCCAGCAGCCAAGATTTAAGTGGCGGCGGCTACACCTTC
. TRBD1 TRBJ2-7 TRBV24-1 CATSEAGTGAYEQYF TGTGCCACCAGTGAGGCCGGGACAGGGGCCTACGAGCAGTACTTC
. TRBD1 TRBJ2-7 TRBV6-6 CASSYSQGFGEQYF TGTGCCAGCAGTTACTCACAGGGGTTTGGGGAGCAGTACTTC
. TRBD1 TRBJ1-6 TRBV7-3 CASSFGTGGRSPLHF TGTGCCAGCAGCTTCGGGACAGGTGGCCGATCACCCCTCCACTTT
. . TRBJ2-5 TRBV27 CASSPLARLETQYF TGTGCCAGCAGTCCTCTAGCTAGGTTGGAGACCCAGTACTTC
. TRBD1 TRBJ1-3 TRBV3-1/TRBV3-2 CASSQIQGADGNTIYF TGTGCCAGCAGCCAAATTCAGGGGGCTGATGGAAACACCATATATTTT
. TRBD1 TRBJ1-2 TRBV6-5 CASKALTGGFGYTF TGTGCCAGCAAAGCTTTAACAGGGGGTTTTGGCTACACCTTC
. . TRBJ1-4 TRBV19 CASNPWGGEKLFF TGTGCCAGTAATCCTTGGGGGGGAGAAAAACTGTTTTTT
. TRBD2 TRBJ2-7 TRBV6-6 CASSPRSGTYEQYF TGTGCCAGCAGTCCACGGAGCGGGACCTACGAGCAGTACTTC
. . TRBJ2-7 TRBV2 CASSDSVLDYEQYF TGTGCCAGCAGTGATAGCGTTCTCGACTACGAGCAGTACTTC
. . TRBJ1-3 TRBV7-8 CASSLASGQSGNTIYF TGTGCCAGCAGCTTAGCCTCAGGGCAATCTGGAAACACCATATATTTT
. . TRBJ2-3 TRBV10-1 CASSELQYTDTQYF TGCGCCAGCAGTGAGCTGCAGTACACAGATACGCAGTATTTT
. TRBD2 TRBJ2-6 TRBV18 CASSPLGTSSSGANVLTF TGTGCCAGCTCACCACTGGGGACTAGTAGCTCTGGGGCCAACGTCCTGACTTTC
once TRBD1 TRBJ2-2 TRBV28 CASSYRDRVNTGELFF TGTGCCAGCAGTTACCGGGACAGGGTGAACACCGGGGAGCTGTTTTTT
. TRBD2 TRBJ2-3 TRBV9 CASSVGSGGAYADTQYF TGTGCCAGCAGCGTAGGTAGCGGGGGGGCGTATGCAGATACGCAGTATTTT
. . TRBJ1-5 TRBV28 CAILDGGLSQPQHF TGTGCCATCCTAGACGGGGGGCTCAGCCAGCCCCAGCATTTT
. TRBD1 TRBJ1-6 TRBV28 CASSSGQEISPLHF TGTGCCAGCAGTTCAGGACAGGAAATTTCACCCCTCCACTTT
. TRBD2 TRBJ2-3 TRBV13 CASSSRLSGGADTQYF TGTGCCAGCAGCTCCCGACTTAGCGGGGGCGCAGATACGCAGTATTTT
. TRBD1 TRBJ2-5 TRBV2 CASRTGTVEETQYF TGTGCCAGCAGAACAGGGACAGTCGAAGAGACCCAGTACTTC
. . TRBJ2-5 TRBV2 CASREQETQYF TGTGCCAGCAGGGAGCAAGAGACCCAGTACTTC
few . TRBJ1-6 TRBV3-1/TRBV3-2 CASASGGSPLHF TGTGCCAGCGCGTCGGGAGGATCACCCCTCCACTTT
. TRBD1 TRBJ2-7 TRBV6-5 CASSYTGQGAYEQYF TGTGCCAGCAGTTACACTGGACAGGGAGCCTACGAGCAGTACTTC
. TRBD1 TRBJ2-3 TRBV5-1 CASSIRTGPSTDTQYF TGCGCCAGCAGTATTAGGACAGGGCCTAGCACAGATACGCAGTATTTT
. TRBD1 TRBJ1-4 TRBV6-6 CASSSQGSYEKLFF TGTGCCAGCAGCTCACAGGGGTCTTATGAAAAACTGTTTTTT
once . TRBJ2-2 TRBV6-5 CASIPGANTGELFF TGTGCCAGCATCCCGGGGGCGAACACCGGGGAGCTGTTTTTT
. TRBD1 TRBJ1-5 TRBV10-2 CASSYTGEQPQHF TGCGCCAGCAGTTATACAGGGGAGCAGCCCCAGCATTTT
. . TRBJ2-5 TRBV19 CASSTRPTKTDRQETQYF TGTGCCAGTAGTACGCGCCCGACAAAGACAGACCGTCAAGAGACCCAGTACTTC